This TCR beta chain is from a study of identical twins. A universal primer site was added by template switching, and unique molecular identifiers were carried by the cDNA. TCRdb analysed the 5' RACE reads with MiXCR anew, one entry per CDR3 protein. The sample has 450,000 or so distinct CDR3 sequences, less than 25% seen once. Study-level results: Cross-sectional statistics underpinned the conclusions; the same donors were not followed.

This clonotype turned up a few times. The target antigen is unknown. After removal of 5 bases from V and 3 bases from J, the junction contained 7 bases not matched to a gene. Germline V gene lookup returns CDR1 ENHRY and CDR2 SYGVKD. There are 15 residues in the CDR3. The same data also went into a second study, on T cells expressing NK-cell markers. Turning to that study: The authors applied an anti-gamma-delta TCR antibody in several experiments, and it restricted sorting to alpha-beta TCR T cells. Dominant NKG2C+ clonotypes accounted for roughly 1.0-8% of CD8+ T cells in 5 to 7 donors.

The V gene is TRBV10-3, the J gene TRBJ2-1; 7 bases line up with TRBD2. Material for sequencing was CD4+ T cells sorted from blood. The sequence came from a woman between 18 and 29 years old in good health. The CDR3 protein is CAISSAAGSYNEQFF. The CDR3 DNA sequence: TGTGCCATCAGTTCCGCAGCGGGGAGCTACAATGAGCAGTTCTTC.